This T cell receptor (beta chain) was recovered during a study of blood T cell repertoires in COVID-19. About the research overall: Specimens from acute and convalescent COVID-19 originated in the United States, Italy and Spain. Nucleic acid was either cDNA or gDNA, and it came from T cells, B-cell-depleted T cells, or PBMCs.

The CDR3 runs 14 residues. CDR1 MNHEY and CDR2 SVGAGI come from the germline V gene. With V trimmed by 6 bases and J by 7 bases, 5 bases remained unmatched. Under the authors' procedure: Quantification of nucleated cells was approximated via reference gene primer amplification. Assay used: immunoSEQ multiplex PCR; TCRdb lists only in-frame clones, some missing. That table furnishes V, J and clone size, whereas the DNA furnished D and trimming. Of approximately 120,000 clones listed, more than 70% were seen once; the top ten hold more than 0.9%. The sample taken for sequencing was peripheral blood. The TCR was taken from a woman of 80 years or more with acute or convalescent COVID-19. The V call is TRBV6-5, the J call TRBJ1-4; TRBD1 matches 10 bases. The CDR3 DNA reads as TGTGCCAGCAGCCAGGGACAGGGGCGTGAAAAACTGTTTTTT. Its protein is CASSQGQGREKLFF.